This TCR beta chain emerged from a study of cytotoxic CD8 clonotypes in ibrutinib-treated CLL. Study-level points and caveats: Public clonotypes were seen rarely and were contracted or stable on treatment.

Comments on this clone: Its specificity is unknown.

From germline, CDR1 is SQVTM and CDR2 ANQGSEA. The CDR3 is 14 residues long. After removal of 4 bases from V and 5 bases from J, the junction contained 7 bases not matched to a gene. The data were produced by immunoSEQ multiplex PCR, yet TCRdb's version contains in-frame clones alone and is incomplete. The sample contains roughly 38,000 clones, about 47% of which appear only once. Cryopreserved PBMCs supplied about 1.9 micrograms of genomic DNA for TCR beta libraries. J is TRBJ1-5 and V is TRBV29-1, with 8 bases identical to TRBD1. Material: PBMCs, obtained before ibrutinib treatment. This TCR was recovered from a human donor with chronic lymphocytic leukemia. For the CDR3, the DNA is TGCAGCGTTGCGGCAGGGGGCATTGATCAGCCCCAGCATTTT. Translated: CSVAAGGIDQPQHF.